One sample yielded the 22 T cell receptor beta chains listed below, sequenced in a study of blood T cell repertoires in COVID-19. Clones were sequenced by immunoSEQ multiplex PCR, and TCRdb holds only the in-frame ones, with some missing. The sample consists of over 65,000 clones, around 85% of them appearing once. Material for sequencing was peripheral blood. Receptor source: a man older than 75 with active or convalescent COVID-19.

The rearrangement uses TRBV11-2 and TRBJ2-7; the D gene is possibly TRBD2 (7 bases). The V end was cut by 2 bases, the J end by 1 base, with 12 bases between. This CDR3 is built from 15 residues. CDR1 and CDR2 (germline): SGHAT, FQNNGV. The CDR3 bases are TGTGCCAGCAGCTTATACGGGGGGCCTTCCTACGAGCAGTACGTC. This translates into CASSLYGGPSYEQYV.

Here the CDR3 reads CAIAGERTDTQYF. Here the CDR3 DNA reads TGTGCTATCGCGGGGGAACGCACAGATACGCAGTATTTT. This rearrangement joins TRBV2 to TRBJ2-3; 7 bases match TRBD2. Germline values: CDR1 SNHLY, CDR2 FYNNEI. This CDR3 comprises 13 residues.

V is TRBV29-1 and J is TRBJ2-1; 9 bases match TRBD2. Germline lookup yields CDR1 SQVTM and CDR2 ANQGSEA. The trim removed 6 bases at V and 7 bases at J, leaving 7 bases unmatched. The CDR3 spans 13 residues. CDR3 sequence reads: CSVEGLAGNEQFF. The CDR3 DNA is TGCAGCGTGGAGGGGCTAGCGGGAAATGAGCAGTTCTTC.

The CDR3 region has the DNA TGTGCCAGCAGCTTAGATCGGGACAGTAGCAATCAGCCCCAGCATTTT. Translation gives CASSLDRDSSNQPQHF. The V call is TRBV11-2, the J call TRBJ1-5; 7 bases line up with TRBD1. Germline CDR1 reads SGHAT; CDR2 reads FQNNGV. The trim removed 0 bases at V and 0 bases at J, leaving 2 bases unmatched. The CDR3 sequence is 16 residues long.

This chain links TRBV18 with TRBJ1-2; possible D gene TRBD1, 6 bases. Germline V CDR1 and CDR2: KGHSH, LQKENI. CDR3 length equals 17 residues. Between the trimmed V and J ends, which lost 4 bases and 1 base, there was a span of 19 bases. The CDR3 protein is CASSQGYRAEINYGYTF. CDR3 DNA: TGTGCCAGCTCACAGGGTTACAGGGCCGAGATTAACTATGGCTACACCTTC.

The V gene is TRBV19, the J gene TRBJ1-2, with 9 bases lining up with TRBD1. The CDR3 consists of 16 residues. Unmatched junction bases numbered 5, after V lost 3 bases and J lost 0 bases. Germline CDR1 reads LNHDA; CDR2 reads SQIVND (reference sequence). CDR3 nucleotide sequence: TGTGCCAGTAGTATCAGGGGACAGGGATCTAACTATGGCTACACCTTC. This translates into CASSIRGQGSNYGYTF.

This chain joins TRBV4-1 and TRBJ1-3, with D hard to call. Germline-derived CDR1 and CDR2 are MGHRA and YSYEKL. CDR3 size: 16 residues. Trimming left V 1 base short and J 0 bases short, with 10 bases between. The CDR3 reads CASSQADWSSGNTIYF. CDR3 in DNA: TGCGCCAGCAGCCAAGCGGACTGGAGCTCTGGAAACACCATATATTTT.

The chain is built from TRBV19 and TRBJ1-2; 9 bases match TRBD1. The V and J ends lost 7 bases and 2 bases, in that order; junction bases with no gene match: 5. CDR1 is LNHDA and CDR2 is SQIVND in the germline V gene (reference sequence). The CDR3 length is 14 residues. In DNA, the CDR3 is TGTGCCAGTAAGGGACAGGGCCAGAACTATGGCTACACCTTC. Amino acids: CASKGQGQNYGYTF.

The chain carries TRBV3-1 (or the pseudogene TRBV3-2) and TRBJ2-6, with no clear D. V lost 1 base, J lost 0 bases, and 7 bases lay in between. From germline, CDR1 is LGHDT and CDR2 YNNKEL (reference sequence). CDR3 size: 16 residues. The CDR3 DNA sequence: TGTGCCAGCAGCCAAGTTAGTACCTCTGGGGCCAACGTCCTGACTTTC. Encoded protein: CASSQVSTSGANVLTF.

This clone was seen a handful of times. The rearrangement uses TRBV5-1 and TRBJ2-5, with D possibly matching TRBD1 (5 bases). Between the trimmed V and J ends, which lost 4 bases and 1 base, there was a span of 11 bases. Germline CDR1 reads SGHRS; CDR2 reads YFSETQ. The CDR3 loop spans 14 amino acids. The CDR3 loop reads CASSRDSPQETQYF. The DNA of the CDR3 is TGCGCCAGCAGCCGCGACAGTCCCCAAGAGACCCAGTACTTC.

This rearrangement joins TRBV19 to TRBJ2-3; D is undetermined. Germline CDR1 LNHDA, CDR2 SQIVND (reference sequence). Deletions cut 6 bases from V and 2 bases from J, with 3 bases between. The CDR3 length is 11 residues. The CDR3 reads CASSITDTQYF. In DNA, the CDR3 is TGTGCCAGTAGCATCACAGATACGCAGTATTTT. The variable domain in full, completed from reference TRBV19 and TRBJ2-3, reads DGGITQSPKYLFRKEGQNVTLSCEQNLNHDAMYWYRQDPGQGLRLIYYSQIVNDFQKGDIAEGYSVSREKKESFPLTVTSAQKNPTAFYLCASSITDTQYFGPGTRLTVL.

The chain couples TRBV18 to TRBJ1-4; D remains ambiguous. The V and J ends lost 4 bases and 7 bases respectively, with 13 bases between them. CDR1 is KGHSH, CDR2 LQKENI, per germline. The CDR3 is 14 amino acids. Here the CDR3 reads CASSRGTLGEKLFF. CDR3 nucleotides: TGTGCCAGCTCACGAGGAACCTTGGGTGAAAAACTGTTTTTT.

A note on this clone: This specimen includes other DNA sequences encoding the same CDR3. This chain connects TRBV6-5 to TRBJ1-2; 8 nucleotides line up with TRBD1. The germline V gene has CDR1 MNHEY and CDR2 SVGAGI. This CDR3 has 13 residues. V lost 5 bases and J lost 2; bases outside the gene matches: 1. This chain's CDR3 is CASSRTGNYGYTF. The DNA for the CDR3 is TGTGCCAGCAGTCGGACAGGGAACTATGGCTACACCTTC.

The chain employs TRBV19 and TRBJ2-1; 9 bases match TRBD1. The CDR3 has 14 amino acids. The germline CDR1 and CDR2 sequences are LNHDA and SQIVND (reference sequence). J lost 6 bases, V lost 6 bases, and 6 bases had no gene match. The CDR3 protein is CASRNRDRANEQFF. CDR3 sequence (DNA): TGTGCCAGTAGAAACAGGGACAGGGCCAATGAGCAGTTCTTC.

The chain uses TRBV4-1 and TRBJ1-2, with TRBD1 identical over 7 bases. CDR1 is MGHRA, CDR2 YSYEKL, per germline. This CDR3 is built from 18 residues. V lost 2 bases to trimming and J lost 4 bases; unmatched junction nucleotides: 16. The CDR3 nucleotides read TGCGCCAGCAGCCAAAACCGTCTTCCGGGACAGTTAGTCTATGGCTACACCTTC. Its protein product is CASSQNRLPGQLVYGYTF.

The chain's CDR3 is CASSLGGPRTGELFF. CDR3 sequence (DNA): TGTGCCAGCAGCTTAGGGGGGCCGAGAACCGGGGAGCTGTTTTTT. V and J are TRBV11-2 and TRBJ2-2, with D maybe TRBD1 (6 bases). The ends were cut back, 1 base at V and 5 bases at J, with 11 bases in the middle. The V gene's germline CDR1 is SGHAT and CDR2 FQNNGV. This CDR3 is 15 amino acids long.

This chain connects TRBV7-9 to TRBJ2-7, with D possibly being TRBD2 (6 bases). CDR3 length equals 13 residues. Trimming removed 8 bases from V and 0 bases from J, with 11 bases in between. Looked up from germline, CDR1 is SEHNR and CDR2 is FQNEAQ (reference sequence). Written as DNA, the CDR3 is TGTGCCAGCCGGGACGGGGGCTCCTACGAGCAGTACGTC. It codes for CASRDGGSYEQYV.

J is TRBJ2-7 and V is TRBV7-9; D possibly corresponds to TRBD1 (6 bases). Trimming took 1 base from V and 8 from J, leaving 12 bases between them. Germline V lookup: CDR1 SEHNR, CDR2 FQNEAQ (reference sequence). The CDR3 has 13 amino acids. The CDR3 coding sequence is TGTGCCAGCAGCTTAGGGACAGATGGTAAGCAGTACGTC. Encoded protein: CASSLGTDGKQYV.

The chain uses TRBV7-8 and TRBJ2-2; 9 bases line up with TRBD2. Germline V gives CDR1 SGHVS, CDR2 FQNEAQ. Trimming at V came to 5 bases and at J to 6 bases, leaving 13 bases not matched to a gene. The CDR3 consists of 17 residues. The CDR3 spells CASSRDGPAGGPGELFF. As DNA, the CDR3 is TGTGCCAGCAGCCGAGACGGGCCAGCGGGGGGCCCCGGGGAGCTGTTTTTT.

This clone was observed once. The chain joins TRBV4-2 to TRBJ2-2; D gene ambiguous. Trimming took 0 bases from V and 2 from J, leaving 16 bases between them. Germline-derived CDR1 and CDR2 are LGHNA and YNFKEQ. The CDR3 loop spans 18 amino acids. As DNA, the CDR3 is TGTGCCAGCAGCCAAGATCCCACTGGCGGAACAAACACCGGGGAGCTGTTTTTT. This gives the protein CASSQDPTGGTNTGELFF.

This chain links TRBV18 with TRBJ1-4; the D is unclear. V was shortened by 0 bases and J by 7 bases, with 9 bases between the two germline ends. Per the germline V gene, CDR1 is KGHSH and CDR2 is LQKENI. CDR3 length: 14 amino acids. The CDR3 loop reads CASSPPNSGEKLFF. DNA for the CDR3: TGTGCCAGCTCACCACCTAACAGCGGTGAAAAACTGTTTTTT.

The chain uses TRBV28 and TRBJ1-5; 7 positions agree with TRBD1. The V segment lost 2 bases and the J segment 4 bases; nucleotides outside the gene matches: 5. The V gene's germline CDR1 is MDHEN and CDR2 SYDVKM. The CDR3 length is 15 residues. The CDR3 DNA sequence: TGTGCCAGCAGTTTAGCACAGGGGCTTAATCAGCCCCAGCATTTT. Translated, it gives CASSLAQGLNQPQHF.